This record looks at one T cell receptor (beta chain) sequence and its context. The record originates from a study of shared T cell receptors in the human thymus. Only in-frame clones appear in the TCRdb table, and some are missing; sequencing was by immunoSEQ multiplex PCR. The table records about 610,000 clones, 85% to 90% of them present only once. Looked up from germline, CDR1 is MDHEN and CDR2 is SYDVKM. V was cut by 6 bases and J by 0 bases, with 15 bases left in between. The CDR3 is made up of 15 amino acids. These data also formed part of another study, on human thymus T cells. From that report: Corrective heart surgery yielded resections, and these provided the thymus tissue. Within thymic and blood repertoires, V and J gene usage appeared to be biased.

Sequencing was done on a sample of thymocytes. The genes are TRBV28 and TRBJ2-7; D remains ambiguous. The receptor was derived from a boy under two years old with a congenital heart defect. The CDR3 region is CASSPEPRFSYEQYF. The CDR3 region has the DNA TGTGCCAGCAGCCCTGAACCGAGATTCTCCTACGAGCAGTACTTC.